This note documents a single TCR beta chain sequence. Germline assignment: CDR1 LNHDA and CDR2 SQIVND (reference sequence). The CDR3 is 16 residues long. V lost 4 bases, J lost 2 bases, and 6 bases stayed unmatched. The data belong to a study of shared clonotypes between healthy human individuals. Study summary: Three plates each covered CD4 naive and memory; CD8 naive two, CD8 memory one.

Each replicate PCR on the sorted subsets used 200 to 250 ng DNA (around 30,000 T cell genomes). The method was immunoSEQ multiplex PCR; TCRdb's version includes in-frame clones alone and lacks a portion of them. The repertoire includes roughly 1,100,000 clones, roughly 80% of them detected once, and roughly 1.4% sits in the top ten. The chain is built from TRBV19 and TRBJ2-5; TRBD1 matches 11 bases. The sequence was obtained from a man between 18 and 35 years old in good health. The sequenced sample was memory CD4+ T cells sorted from blood. Indicated subset: CD45RA-negative fraction. The CDR3 loop reads CASSTRDRGEQETQYF. CDR3 nucleotide sequence: TGTGCCAGTAGTACAAGGGACAGGGGGGAGCAAGAGACCCAGTACTTC.